This passage covers 11 T cell receptor beta chains from one sample sequenced in a study of blood T cell repertoires in COVID-19. The data were produced by immunoSEQ multiplex PCR, yet TCRdb's version contains in-frame clones alone and is incomplete. The sample includes approximately 190,000 clones, approximately 86% of them seen just once. The sequenced sample was PBMCs or T cells enriched from blood (not recorded which). These receptors came from a middle-aged woman in a cohort exposed to, infected with or recovered from COVID-19 (not recorded which).

The chain is built from TRBV21-1 and TRBJ2-2; the table's D call TRBD1 went unverified against the DNA. TRBV21-1 is deemed a pseudogene. The CDR3 is 16 amino acids. The CDR3 DNA reads as TGTGCCAGCAGCCCCACCTGGGGGCCTGACACCGGGGAGCTGTTTTTT. It yields the protein CASSPTWGPDTGELFF.

The rearrangement joins TRBV3-1 (or the pseudogene TRBV3-2) to TRBJ1-1; 8 positions agree with TRBD1. This CDR3 region has 13 residues. The germline gives CDR1 LGHDT, CDR2 YNNKEL (reference sequence). Trimming cost V 4 bases and J 5 bases; bases outside gene matches: 3. CDR3 residues: CASSPGGWTEAFF. CDR3 DNA: TGTGCCAGCAGCCCAGGGGGCTGGACTGAAGCTTTCTTT.

The chain links TRBV4-1 to TRBJ1-1; TRBD1 aligns across 9 bases. CDR1 MGHRA and CDR2 YSYEKL come from the germline V gene. J gave up 3 bases and V 1 base, and 3 bases lay outside the gene matches. The CDR3 length is 15 residues. The CDR3 is CASSQGDRVDTEAFF. The DNA for the CDR3 is TGCGCCAGCAGCCAAGGGGACAGGGTGGACACTGAAGCTTTCTTT.

The genes are TRBV5-6 and TRBJ1-1; no clear D. This CDR3 is built from 17 residues. Per germline, CDR1 SGHDT and CDR2 YYEEEE. The V gene lost 4 bases and the J gene lost 2 bases, with 21 bases spanning the gap. The CDR3 DNA reads as TGTGCCAGCAGCCTTTTAGGGCCCGGGGTAACTAACACTGAAGCTTTCTTT. This translates into CASSLLGPGVTNTEAFF.

V usage is TRBV10-2 and J usage is TRBJ1-6, with 7 bases aligning to TRBD1. Germline loops: CDR1 WSHSY, CDR2 SAAADI. With 3 bases clipped from V and 1 base from J, the junction kept 3 bases outside the gene matches. The CDR3 has 16 amino acids. The CDR3 bases are TGCGCCAGCAGTGAAGGGGGCGCATCCTATAATTCACCCCTCCACTTT. Its protein is CASSEGGASYNSPLHF.

The chain is built from TRBV5-6 and TRBJ2-3, with D uncertain. This CDR3 region has 15 residues. Trimming pared 2 bases from V and 1 base from J, leaving 11 bases between. Germline V lookup: CDR1 SGHDT, CDR2 YYEEEE. In DNA, the CDR3 is TGTGCCAGCAGCTTTAAGACATCGGGCACAGATACGCAGTATTTT. Residues: CASSFKTSGTDTQYF.

CDR3 DNA sequence: TGTGCCAGCAGCCTGACAGGAGAAAAACTGTTTTTT. It is translated as CASSLTGEKLFF. The chain couples TRBV27 to TRBJ1-4, with D perhaps TRBD1 (6 bases). The V gene's germline CDR1 is MNHEY and CDR2 SMNVEV (reference sequence). Trimming shortened V by 6 bases and J by 8 bases, and 10 bases separated the two germline ends. The CDR3 runs to 12 residues.

This clone was counted between two and nine times. The chain joins TRBV7-2 to TRBJ1-4, with D hard to call. This CDR3 comprises 14 residues. From germline, CDR1 is SGHTA and CDR2 FQGNSA. Trimming stripped 5 bases from V and 4 bases from J, with 11 bases between. CDR3 in amino acids: CASSEGPVNEKLFF. The CDR3 nucleotides are TGTGCCAGCAGCGAGGGCCCTGTTAATGAAAAACTGTTTTTT.

The gene calls are TRBV19 and TRBJ1-2; D call uncertain. Germline CDR1 reads LNHDA; CDR2 reads SQIVND (reference sequence). This CDR3 is built from 12 residues. V lost 9 bases and J lost 4, with 12 bases in between. Written as DNA, the CDR3 is TGTGCCAGCGGTGATAGTCCCTATGGCTACACCTTC. The encoded protein is CASGDSPYGYTF.

V and J are TRBV19 and TRBJ2-2; 12 nucleotides agree with TRBD2. Trimming cost V 8 bases and J 2 bases; bases outside gene matches: 9. Germline-derived CDR1 and CDR2 are LNHDA and SQIVND (reference sequence). The CDR3 runs to 17 residues. This CDR3 is CASEGLAGGINTGELFF. CDR3 coding DNA: TGTGCCAGTGAGGGGCTAGCGGGGGGGATTAACACCGGGGAGCTGTTTTTT.

This rearrangement joins TRBV4-3 to TRBJ2-1, with TRBD2 matching over 8 bases. The CDR3 totals 17 residues. Germline assignment: CDR1 LGHNA and CDR2 YSLEER. V was pared by 4 bases and J by 3 bases, with 11 bases of the junction left unmatched. Here the CDR3 reads CASSLRGLADVYNEQFF. In DNA form, the CDR3 reads TGCGCCAGCAGCCTCAGAGGACTAGCTGACGTCTACAATGAGCAGTTCTTC.